This is a list of T cell receptor beta chains from one sample in a study of blood T cell repertoires in COVID-19. Here immunoSEQ multiplex PCR was the method, and the copy in TCRdb shows in-frame clones only, minus some. The sample yields about 190,000 clones, approximately 85% seen once. Sequencing used peripheral blood. The receptors were sampled from a woman in her seventies with active or convalescent COVID-19. Both conserved end residues are part of each CDR3. D genes are given only for firm matches. Some rows mark clone size as missing; the rest say once, few, many or name a class of expanded clone.

d_gene: NA; j_gene: TRBJ2-5; abundance: NA; v_gene: TRBV10-2; CDR3nt: TGCGCCAGCAGTGTATCCGAAGAGACCCAGTACTTC; CDR3aa: CASSVSEETQYF
d_gene: TRBD2; j_gene: TRBJ2-7; abundance: NA; v_gene: TRBV5-1; CDR3nt: TGCGCCAGCAGTCCAGCGGGATCAGACTACGAGCAGTACTTC; CDR3aa: CASSPAGSDYEQYF
d_gene: NA; j_gene: TRBJ1-5; abundance: NA; v_gene: TRBV7-9; CDR3nt: TGTGCCAGCAGCCCGTCACAGGGAAGCAATCAGCCCCAGCATTTT; CDR3aa: CASSPSQGSNQPQHF
d_gene: TRBD1; j_gene: TRBJ1-2; abundance: NA; v_gene: TRBV9; CDR3nt: TGTGCCAGCAGCGTCGGACAGGGAGGAAACTATGGCTACACCTTC; CDR3aa: CASSVGQGGNYGYTF
d_gene: NA; j_gene: TRBJ1-3; abundance: NA; v_gene: TRBV6-5; CDR3nt: TGTGCCAGCAGTTACTTTCAGGGAAACACCATATATTTT; CDR3aa: CASSYFQGNTIYF
d_gene: TRBD1; j_gene: TRBJ2-7; abundance: NA; v_gene: TRBV6-5; CDR3nt: TGTGCCAGCAGTCAGACAGGGACCGAGCAGTACTTC; CDR3aa: CASSQTGTEQYF
d_gene: NA; j_gene: TRBJ2-3; abundance: NA; v_gene: TRBV6-5; CDR3nt: TGTGCCACCACAGACAGGCGCACAGATACGCAGTATTTT; CDR3aa: CATTDRRTDTQYF
d_gene: NA; j_gene: TRBJ1-1; abundance: NA; v_gene: TRBV2; CDR3nt: TGTGCCACCAGAAGGGAGGGGGGCCACACTGAAGCTTTCTTT; CDR3aa: CATRREGGHTEAFF
d_gene: NA; j_gene: TRBJ1-1; abundance: NA; v_gene: TRBV3-1/TRBV3-2; CDR3nt: TGTGCCAGCAGCCAAGGACCAGGGAAGAACACTGAAGCTTTCTTT; CDR3aa: CASSQGPGKNTEAFF
d_gene: NA; j_gene: TRBJ1-2; abundance: once; v_gene: TRBV19; CDR3nt: TGTGCCAGTAGTATAGAGGCCTATGGGGGACTCTATGGCTACACCTTC; CDR3aa: CASSIEAYGGLYGYTF
d_gene: NA; j_gene: TRBJ2-7; abundance: NA; v_gene: TRBV5-6; CDR3nt: TGTGCCAGCAGCCCTACCGGGCCCCATCGTCGGGGTCCCTACGAGCAGTACTTC; CDR3aa: CASSPTGPHRRGPYEQYF
d_gene: NA; j_gene: TRBJ2-1; abundance: NA; v_gene: TRBV19; CDR3nt: TGTGCCAGTAGTCCTACGGGGAGGTCCTTCTACAATGAGCAGTTCTTC; CDR3aa: CASSPTGRSFYNEQFF
d_gene: TRBD1; j_gene: TRBJ2-7; abundance: NA; v_gene: TRBV19; CDR3nt: TGTGCCAGTAGTATTAAGGACAGGGGTCTTTACGAGCAGTACTTC; CDR3aa: CASSIKDRGLYEQYF
d_gene: NA; j_gene: TRBJ2-3; abundance: NA; v_gene: TRBV7-9; CDR3nt: TGTGCCAGCAGCCCCTCCCAGGGTTCTCTAGATACGCAGTATTTT; CDR3aa: CASSPSQGSLDTQYF
d_gene: NA; j_gene: TRBJ2-6; abundance: NA; v_gene: TRBV28; CDR3nt: TGTGCCAGCAGTTTACCAGGGACTGGGGCCAACGTCCTGACTTTC; CDR3aa: CASSLPGTGANVLTF
d_gene: NA; j_gene: TRBJ2-3; abundance: NA; v_gene: TRBV5-4; CDR3nt: TGTGCCAGCAGCTTGCGATCACTGGGAGTTACAGATACGCAGTATTTT; CDR3aa: CASSLRSLGVTDTQYF
d_gene: NA; j_gene: TRBJ2-1; abundance: NA; v_gene: TRBV7-3; CDR3nt: TGTGCCCGAAGGGGGACCTACAATGAGCAGTTCTTC; CDR3aa: CARRGTYNEQFF
d_gene: TRBD2; j_gene: TRBJ2-5; abundance: NA; v_gene: TRBV11-2; CDR3nt: TGTGCCAGCAGCCTAGGACTAGCGGGAAGTAGAGAGACCCAGTACTTC; CDR3aa: CASSLGLAGSRETQYF
d_gene: TRBD2; j_gene: TRBJ2-7; abundance: NA; v_gene: TRBV6-1; CDR3nt: TGTGCCAGCAGTGAGGGGGGGAACAGGTACGAGCAGTACTTC; CDR3aa: CASSEGGNRYEQYF
d_gene: TRBD1; j_gene: TRBJ2-5; abundance: NA; v_gene: TRBV9; CDR3nt: TGTGCCAGCAGCGTAGACAGGGGACCCCAAGAGACCCAGTACTTC; CDR3aa: CASSVDRGPQETQYF
d_gene: NA; j_gene: TRBJ1-5; abundance: NA; v_gene: TRBV28; CDR3nt: TGTGCCAGCAGTGGTAACTTTGGGGGGGCCAGCAATCAGCCCCAGCATTTT; CDR3aa: CASSGNFGGASNQPQHF
d_gene: TRBD1; j_gene: TRBJ1-1; abundance: NA; v_gene: TRBV19; CDR3nt: TGTGCCAGTAGTTACACCCGACAGGGGAGCACTGAAGCTTTCTTT; CDR3aa: CASSYTRQGSTEAFF
d_gene: TRBD2; j_gene: TRBJ2-1; abundance: NA; v_gene: TRBV28; CDR3nt: TGTGCCAGCAGTTACCTAGCGGGACCCTCTAACGTGAATGAGCAGTTCTTC; CDR3aa: CASSYLAGPSNVNEQFF
d_gene: TRBD2; j_gene: TRBJ2-1; abundance: NA; v_gene: TRBV30; CDR3nt: TGTGCCTGGAGTGTAGCGGGATACAATGAGCAGTTCTTC; CDR3aa: CAWSVAGYNEQFF
d_gene: TRBD1; j_gene: TRBJ2-1; abundance: NA; v_gene: TRBV15; CDR3nt: TGTGCCACCAGCCGTCGGTTCACAGGGGCGTACAATGAGCAGTTCTTC; CDR3aa: CATSRRFTGAYNEQFF
d_gene: TRBD2; j_gene: TRBJ2-1; abundance: NA; v_gene: TRBV9; CDR3nt: TGTGCCAGCAGCTTTTCCGGGACTAGCGGGAGTAATGAGCAGTTCTTC; CDR3aa: CASSFSGTSGSNEQFF
d_gene: TRBD1; j_gene: TRBJ2-5; abundance: few; v_gene: TRBV3-1/TRBV3-2; CDR3nt: TGTGCCAGCAGCCCTATGACAGGGGGAGAGACCCAGTACTTC; CDR3aa: CASSPMTGGETQYF
d_gene: NA; j_gene: TRBJ1-1; abundance: NA; v_gene: TRBV7-6; CDR3nt: TGTGCCAGCAGACAGACAGTGAACACTGAAGCTTTCTTT; CDR3aa: CASRQTVNTEAFF
d_gene: TRBD2; j_gene: TRBJ2-3; abundance: NA; v_gene: TRBV3-1/TRBV3-2; CDR3nt: TGTGCCAGCAGCCAAACGTCCCGACTAGCGGCTGACACAGATACGCAGTATTTT; CDR3aa: CASSQTSRLAADTDTQYF
d_gene: NA; j_gene: TRBJ1-2; abundance: NA; v_gene: TRBV28; CDR3nt: TGTGCCAGCACCCCGACAGTGAGCTATGGCTACACCTTC; CDR3aa: CASTPTVSYGYTF
d_gene: NA; j_gene: TRBJ1-2; abundance: NA; v_gene: TRBV30; CDR3nt: TGTGCCTGGAGTGCAGGGTTAGGCTATGGCTACACCTTC; CDR3aa: CAWSAGLGYGYTF
d_gene: TRBD2; j_gene: TRBJ2-2; abundance: NA; v_gene: TRBV7-9; CDR3nt: TGTGCCAGCCGATCGGGACTAGAAAACACCGGGGAGCTGTTTTTT; CDR3aa: CASRSGLENTGELFF
d_gene: TRBD1; j_gene: TRBJ2-1; abundance: NA; v_gene: TRBV11-3; CDR3nt: TGTGCCAGCAGCTCCGGGACAGCCCAGGATGAGCAGTTCTTC; CDR3aa: CASSSGTAQDEQFF
d_gene: NA; j_gene: TRBJ2-1; abundance: NA; v_gene: TRBV2; CDR3nt: TGTGCCAGCAGGCTTGAGGCGGGTCGAAAAAATGAGCAGTTCTTC; CDR3aa: CASRLEAGRKNEQFF
d_gene: NA; j_gene: TRBJ1-3; abundance: NA; v_gene: TRBV12-3/TRBV12-4; CDR3nt: TGTGCCAGCAGTTTTGTCAGTGGAAACACCATATATTTT; CDR3aa: CASSFVSGNTIYF
d_gene: NA; j_gene: TRBJ2-7; abundance: NA; v_gene: TRBV21-1; CDR3nt: TGTGCCAGCCTAACACAGGGGTCCATGGGCTACGAGCAGTACTTC; CDR3aa: CASLTQGSMGYEQYF
d_gene: NA; j_gene: TRBJ1-2; abundance: many; v_gene: TRBV11-2; CDR3nt: TGTGCCAGCAGTCATAGTGTCCAGGGCCCAGCTAACTATGGCTACACCTTC; CDR3aa: CASSHSVQGPANYGYTF
d_gene: NA; j_gene: TRBJ2-3; abundance: NA; v_gene: TRBV30; CDR3nt: TGTGCCTGGAGTACCGGGGGAGCGGAGGACACAGATACGCAGTATTTT; CDR3aa: CAWSTGGAEDTDTQYF
d_gene: TRBD1; j_gene: TRBJ1-4; abundance: NA; v_gene: TRBV6-1; CDR3nt: TGTGCCAGCAGTGAAATGGGGACAGGGGGTGAAAAACTGTTTTTT; CDR3aa: CASSEMGTGGEKLFF
d_gene: TRBD2; j_gene: TRBJ2-1; abundance: NA; v_gene: TRBV15; CDR3nt: TGTGCCACCAGCAGCCTGGGGAGGGGCTACAATGAGCAGTTCTTC; CDR3aa: CATSSLGRGYNEQFF
d_gene: NA; j_gene: TRBJ2-2; abundance: NA; v_gene: TRBV4-1; CDR3nt: TGCGCCAGCAGCCAAGATAAGGGACAAAGGTCCGGGGAGCTGTTTTTT; CDR3aa: CASSQDKGQRSGELFF
d_gene: TRBD1; j_gene: TRBJ1-2; abundance: NA; v_gene: TRBV5-4; CDR3nt: TGTGCCAGCAGCGTTACGGACAGGACTTATGGCTACACCTTC; CDR3aa: CASSVTDRTYGYTF
d_gene: NA; j_gene: TRBJ1-1; abundance: few; v_gene: TRBV20-1; CDR3nt: TGCAGTGCTCAACAGGGTGAAGCTTTCTTT; CDR3aa: CSAQQGEAFF
d_gene: NA; j_gene: TRBJ1-5; abundance: NA; v_gene: TRBV5-6; CDR3nt: TGTGCCAGCAGCGAGGGGGTAAATCAGCCCCAGCATTTT; CDR3aa: CASSEGVNQPQHF
d_gene: NA; j_gene: TRBJ2-3; abundance: NA; v_gene: TRBV5-1; CDR3nt: TGCGCCAGCAGCCAGGACCGGAGGGGAGGAGATACGCAGTATTTT; CDR3aa: CASSQDRRGGDTQYF
d_gene: TRBD2; j_gene: TRBJ2-2; abundance: NA; v_gene: TRBV7-3; CDR3nt: TGTGCCAGCAGCTTAGGGCCACGCGGGAGGTACACCGGGGAGCTGTTTTTT; CDR3aa: CASSLGPRGRYTGELFF
d_gene: TRBD1; j_gene: TRBJ2-2; abundance: NA; v_gene: TRBV19; CDR3nt: TGTGCCAGTAGTATAGTTAGGACAGGGGAGACCGGGGAGCTGTTTTTT; CDR3aa: CASSIVRTGETGELFF
d_gene: TRBD2; j_gene: TRBJ2-3; abundance: NA; v_gene: TRBV2; CDR3nt: TGTGCCAGCAATCAGGGACTAGCGGGAGGGCCGAAAGATACGCAGTATTTT; CDR3aa: CASNQGLAGGPKDTQYF
d_gene: TRBD1; j_gene: TRBJ1-1; abundance: NA; v_gene: TRBV11-2; CDR3nt: TGTGCCAGCAGCTTAGTCCTGGACAGGGTGTCGAGGGCTTTCTTT; CDR3aa: CASSLVLDRVSRAFF
d_gene: NA; j_gene: TRBJ2-1; abundance: NA; v_gene: TRBV5-1; CDR3nt: TGCGCCAGCAGCTTAGTTATGTTGGGGACAGGGACTAGCAATGAGCAGTTCTTC; CDR3aa: CASSLVMLGTGTSNEQFF